Below, 20 T cell receptor beta chains from the same sample are listed, as sequenced in a study of cytomegalovirus exposure and HLA in healthy donors. Sequenced by immunoSEQ multiplex PCR; TCRdb stores in-frame clones only, minus some. Among about 150,000 clones, about 89% were seen once, and the ten largest hold about 3.5%. The sample was PBMCs. These receptors were taken from a woman younger than 35 in good health and CMV-seropositive.

The table lists this clone with a count of one. The CDR3 DNA is TGCAGCGTCCTTGATATCGGGAGCTCCTACGAGCAGTACTTC. This encodes CSVLDIGSSYEQYF. The J gene is TRBJ2-7, the V gene TRBV29-1; TRBD2 is a possible D gene (6 bases). V was trimmed by 6 bases and J by 0 bases, leaving 15 bases between them. Looked up from germline, CDR1 is SQVTM and CDR2 is ANQGSEA. This CDR3 comprises 14 residues.

This chain connects TRBV4-1 to TRBJ2-2, with 9 bases fitting TRBD1. The V segment lost 4 bases and the J segment 4 bases; nucleotides outside the gene matches: 10. The CDR3 length is 17 residues. Looked up from germline, CDR1 is MGHRA and CDR2 is YSYEKL. The CDR3 nucleotides are TGCGCCAGCAGCCCTCTCTCCACAGGGGGCGTCACCGGGGAGCTGTTTTTT. Amino acid sequence: CASSPLSTGGVTGELFF.

The chain is built from TRBV11-3 and TRBJ2-3; no clear D gene. Germline V lookup: CDR1 SGHNT, CDR2 YENEEA. With 4 bases removed from V and 5 bases from J, the gap between germline ends came to 7 bases. This CDR3 region has 12 residues. The CDR3 DNA is TGTGCCAGCAGCTCCCCGGGAGATACGCAGTATTTT. It specifies CASSSPGDTQYF.

The chain is built from TRBV29-1 and TRBJ2-7; 7 nucleotides align to TRBD1. The V segment lost 6 bases and the J segment 1 base; nucleotides outside the gene matches: 3. Germline V gene lookup returns CDR1 SQVTM and CDR2 ANQGSEA. The CDR3 is made up of 12 amino acids. The CDR3 loop reads CSVGTDSYEQYF. As DNA, the CDR3 is TGCAGCGTGGGGACAGATTCCTACGAGCAGTACTTC.

The chain joins TRBV2 to TRBJ2-5; 7 bases are a match to TRBD1. V trimming: 7 bases; J trimming: 2 bases; junction bases outside the gene matches: 7. Germline V gene lookup returns CDR1 SNHLY and CDR2 FYNNEI. The CDR3 is 14 residues long. This chain's CDR3 is CASKKDRAQETQYF. CDR3 nucleotides: TGTGCCAGCAAGAAAGACAGGGCGCAAGAGACCCAGTACTTC.

The V call is TRBV7-2, the J call TRBJ2-1; TRBD2 agrees at 8 bases. This CDR3 has 15 amino acids. Trimming took 6 bases from V and 3 from J; bases not matched to a gene: 7. Germline assignment: CDR1 SGHTA and CDR2 FQGNSA. This CDR3 reads CASSQRLAYYNEQFF. For the CDR3, the DNA is TGTGCCAGCAGTCAAAGACTAGCGTACTACAATGAGCAGTTCTTC.

V gene TRBV2 combines with J gene TRBJ2-1, with 12 nucleotides matching TRBD2. Looked up from germline, CDR1 is SNHLY and CDR2 is FYNNEI. The ends lost 8 bases at V and 5 bases at J; junction bases unmatched: 4. The CDR3 contains 14 residues. The CDR3, as DNA: TGTGCCAGCTTTGGACTAGCGGGAAACAATGAGCAGTTCTTC. It encodes CASFGLAGNNEQFF.

J is TRBJ2-7 and V is TRBV7-9; D possibly corresponds to TRBD2 (5 bases). The V and J ends lost 1 base and 5 bases respectively, with 12 bases between them. From germline, CDR1 is SEHNR and CDR2 FQNEAQ (reference sequence). CDR3 length equals 14 residues. The CDR3, as DNA: TGTGCCAGCAGCTTAGGCCCCCCCGGGAACGAGCAGTACTTC. Encoded protein: CASSLGPPGNEQYF.

The gene calls are TRBV11-2 and TRBJ2-5, with 7 bases identical to TRBD1. Germline CDR1 SGHAT, CDR2 FQNNGV. This CDR3 is 14 amino acids long. The trim removed 5 bases at V and 1 base at J, leaving 4 bases unmatched. The CDR3 nucleotides read TGTGCCAGCAGCCCGGGACAGCTCCAAGAGACCCAGTACTTC. This translates into CASSPGQLQETQYF. Looking up the rest from reference TRBV11-2 and TRBJ2-5 gives the full variable domain: EAGVAQSPRYKIIEKRQSVAFWCNPISGHATLYWYQQILGQGPKLLIQFQNNGVVDDSQLPKDRFSAERLKGVDSTLKIQPAKLEDSAVYLCASSPGQLQETQYFGPGTRLLVL.

The chain carries TRBV11-2 and TRBJ1-2; D might be TRBD1 (5 bases). From germline, CDR1 is SGHAT and CDR2 FQNNGV. V was trimmed by 5 bases and J by 5 bases, leaving 15 bases between them. This CDR3 spans 14 amino acids. The CDR3 is CASSPGGREYGYTF. The CDR3 DNA sequence: TGTGCCAGCAGCCCGGGGGGGAGAGAATATGGCTACACCTTC.

J is TRBJ1-1 and V is TRBV4-1; a weak D match, TRBD1 (6 bases). V dropped 2 bases and J dropped 0 bases, with 10 bases sitting between them. The CDR3 covers 15 residues. Per the germline V gene, CDR1 is MGHRA and CDR2 is YSYEKL. The CDR3: CASSQKGHLNTEAFF. The DNA for the CDR3 is TGCGCCAGCAGCCAAAAGGGACATCTGAACACTGAAGCTTTCTTT.

The chain has TRBV9 and TRBJ2-4; 10 bases map to TRBD2. Trimming at V came to 3 bases and at J to 5 bases, leaving 5 bases not matched to a gene. Germline V CDR1 and CDR2: SGDLS, YYNGEE. The CDR3 consists of 15 residues. CDR3 nucleotide sequence: TGTGCCAGCAGCGCCGGACTAGCGGATCAAAACATTCAGTACTTC. Translated, it gives CASSAGLADQNIQYF.

The chain uses TRBV15 and TRBJ2-7; D perhaps matches TRBD1 (6 bases). Germline-derived CDR1 and CDR2 are LNHNV and YYDKDF (reference sequence). Between the trimmed V and J ends, which lost 3 bases and 4 bases, there was a span of 7 bases. CDR3 length: 12 amino acids. This CDR3 reads CATSSQGYEQYF. CDR3 DNA sequence: TGTGCCACCAGCAGTCAGGGGTACGAGCAGTACTTC.

The CDR3 DNA sequence: TGTGCCAGCAGTGATTGGGGGCAGGGGTGGGATCAGCCCCAGCATTTT. Amino acids: CASSDWGQGWDQPQHF. The chain joins TRBV25-1 to TRBJ1-5; tentative D call: TRBD1 (6 bases). CDR3 length equals 16 residues. Germline V lookup: CDR1 MGHDK, CDR2 SYGVNS. The V end lost 3 bases, the J end lost 5 bases, and 17 bases lay between the germline ends.

CDR3 nucleotides: TGTGCCAGCAGCCGTATACAGGGAAGCACAGATACGCAGTATTTT. Its translation: CASSRIQGSTDTQYF. The chain couples TRBV5-6 to TRBJ2-3; perhaps TRBD1 as D (6 bases). The germline CDR1 and CDR2 sequences are SGHDT and YYEEEE. The CDR3 is 15 amino acids. Trimming left V 4 bases short and J 0 bases short, with 12 bases between. The whole variable domain, filled in from reference TRBV5-6 and TRBJ2-3, reads DAGVTQSPTHLIKTRGQQVTLRCSPKSGHDTVSWYQQALGQGPQFIFQYYEEEERQRGNFPDRFSGHQFPNYSSELNVNALLLGDSALYLCASSRIQGSTDTQYFGPGTRLTVL.

The chain combines TRBV25-1 with TRBJ2-5; 8 nucleotides line up with TRBD2. The germline CDR1 and CDR2 sequences are MGHDK and SYGVNS. The CDR3 extends over 15 amino acids. The ends lost 5 bases at V and 2 bases at J; junction bases unmatched: 7. CDR3 DNA: TGTGCCAGCAGTCGGTTTAGCGGGGAACAAGAGACCCAGTACTTC. Amino acid sequence: CASSRFSGEQETQYF.

This chain links TRBV5-1 with TRBJ2-1; D possibly corresponds to TRBD1 (6 bases). Per the germline V gene, CDR1 is SGHRS and CDR2 is YFSETQ. Trimming removed 7 bases from V and 7 bases from J, with 15 bases in between. CDR3 length: 13 amino acids. CDR3 sequence reads: CASARGMDNEQFF. The CDR3 DNA follows: TGCGCCAGCGCCAGGGGAATGGATAATGAGCAGTTCTTC.

This rearrangement joins TRBV18 to TRBJ1-1; 8 nucleotides align to TRBD1. The ends lost 4 bases at V and 9 bases at J; junction bases unmatched: 4. Germline-derived CDR1 and CDR2 are KGHSH and LQKENI. This CDR3 is 12 amino acids long. The CDR3 DNA reads as TGTGCCAGCTCACTTCGGACAGGGAAAGCTTTCTTT. Residues: CASSLRTGKAFF.

Details on this clone: One junction end does not reproduce the germline sequence, and a read error may be involved. The chain employs TRBV7-7 and TRBJ2-3; possible D gene TRBD2, 6 bases. Germline CDR1 and CDR2: SSHAT and FNYEAQ (reference sequence). CDR3 size: 13 residues. This chain's CDR3 is CASSRTPSASQYF. CDR3 nucleotides: TGTGCTAGCAGCCGAACCCCTAGCGCCTCGCAGTATTTT.

The chain combines TRBV5-1 with TRBJ1-2; unclear D gene. This CDR3 region has 12 residues. The V end was cut by 0 bases, the J end by 14 bases, with 14 bases between. CDR1 is SGHRS, CDR2 YFSETQ, per germline. DNA of the CDR3: TGCGCCAGCAGCTTGGATTCCGCGGGAGGAACCTTC. Amino acid sequence: CASSLDSAGGTF.